Following are 21 T cell receptor beta chains from one sample sequenced in a study of control samples from healthy donors and cancer patients. The protocol was immunoSEQ multiplex PCR, while the TCRdb copy is restricted to in-frame clones and leaves out a portion. The sample lists around 120,000 clones; about 93% were seen once. The sample comprised blood. These receptors all stem from a man aged 25 to 40 in good health.

The chain has TRBV3-1 (or the pseudogene TRBV3-2) and TRBJ2-3; TRBD1 agrees at 8 bases. After removal of 2 bases from V and 3 bases from J, the junction contained 1 base not matched to a gene. Germline V CDR1 and CDR2: LGHDT, YNNKEL (reference sequence). CDR3 size: 14 residues. This CDR3 is CASSQQGATDTQYF. The CDR3 DNA is TGTGCCAGCAGCCAACAGGGGGCAACAGATACGCAGTATTTT.

This clone was seen only a few times. V and J are TRBV10-2 and TRBJ2-7; D not certain. Germline V lookup: CDR1 WSHSY, CDR2 SAAADI. This CDR3 contains 11 residues. The V end lost 6 bases, the J end lost 5 bases, and 8 bases lay between the germline ends. The CDR3 DNA reads as TGCGCCAGCAGATCCGCCCACGAGCAGTACGTC. Translation: CASRSAHEQYV.

This chain joins TRBV30 and TRBJ1-5; TRBD1 aligns across 9 bases. This CDR3 spans 14 amino acids. Germline lookup yields CDR1 GTSNPN and CDR2 SVGIG (reference sequence). Trimming took 1 base from V and 6 from J; bases not matched to a gene: 4. The CDR3 loop reads CAWSAGTGPQPQHF. The CDR3 coding sequence is TGTGCCTGGAGTGCAGGGACAGGGCCTCAGCCCCAGCATTTT.

The chain couples TRBV2 to TRBJ1-1; 7 bases agree with TRBD1. Trimming took 4 bases from V and 0 from J; bases not matched to a gene: 5. The CDR3 covers 15 residues. Per germline, CDR1 SNHLY and CDR2 FYNNEI. The CDR3 DNA follows: TGTGCCAGCAGTGGGGACAGAGCCATGAACACTGAAGCTTTCTTT. Protein sequence: CASSGDRAMNTEAFF. The complete variable domain, with remaining parts taken from reference TRBV2 and TRBJ1-1, reads EPEVTQTPSHQVTQMGQEVILRCVPISNHLYFYWYRQILGQKVEFLVSFYNNEISEKSEIFDDQFSVERPDGSNFTLKIRSTKLEDSAMYFCASSGDRAMNTEAFFGQGTRLTVV.

The gene calls are TRBV5-5 and TRBJ2-6; D gene unclear. The CDR3 spans 18 residues. The germline V and J ends were trimmed by 0 bases and 1 base, with 14 bases remaining between them. The germline gives CDR1 SGHKS, CDR2 YYEKEE (reference sequence). The CDR3: CASSLVAGITSGANVLTF. CDR3 DNA sequence: TGTGCCAGCAGCTTGGTGGCTGGGATCACGTCTGGGGCCAACGTCCTGACTTTC.

The V and J genes are TRBV5-1 and TRBJ1-6; unclear D gene. The germline CDR1 and CDR2 sequences are SGHRS and YFSETQ. CDR3 length: 10 amino acids. The V end lost 8 bases, the J end lost 9 bases, and 6 bases lay between the germline ends. CDR3 amino acids: CARVSSPLHF. The CDR3 DNA is TGCGCCAGGGTAAGTTCACCCCTCCACTTT.

The V and J genes are TRBV2 and TRBJ1-4; no definite D call. Germline-derived CDR1 and CDR2 are SNHLY and FYNNEI. CDR3 length: 16 residues. V lost 2 bases and J 4 bases, leaving 14 bases between the germline ends. CDR3 bases: TGTGCCAGCAGTGAAATTAATGGAGCCATTAATGAAAAACTGTTTTTT. Protein product: CASSEINGAINEKLFF.

This clone appeared a few times. The chain employs TRBV9 and TRBJ1-1; D is unclear. Trimming stripped 2 bases from V and 3 bases from J, with 8 bases between. The germline gives CDR1 SGDLS, CDR2 YYNGEE. The CDR3 spans 13 residues. The CDR3 DNA is TGTGCCAGCAGCGTCGACTCATACACTGAAGCTTTCTTT. Amino acid sequence: CASSVDSYTEAFF.

This clone was recorded once. This chain uses TRBV19 with TRBJ2-7; D is perhaps TRBD1 (6 bases). Germline lookup yields CDR1 LNHDA and CDR2 SQIVND (reference sequence). V lost 5 bases, J lost 4 bases, and 15 bases lay in between. The CDR3 consists of 14 residues. In DNA form, the CDR3 reads TGTGCCAGTAGTCTAACAGGGTCGTCATACGAGCAGTACTTC. Protein product: CASSLTGSSYEQYF.

This chain links TRBV3-1 (or the pseudogene TRBV3-2) with TRBJ2-2; D possibly corresponds to TRBD2 (6 bases). The germline CDR1 and CDR2 sequences are LGHDT and YNNKEL (reference sequence). The CDR3 contains 15 residues. Deletions cut 4 bases from V and 1 base from J, with 10 bases between. The CDR3 DNA reads as TGTGCCAGCAGCCTTCGGGGGTTGAACACCGGGGAGCTGTTTTTT. Protein product: CASSLRGLNTGELFF.

V usage is TRBV9 and J usage is TRBJ1-2; TRBD1 might be the D (6 bases). Germline V gene lookup returns CDR1 SGDLS and CDR2 YYNGEE. This CDR3 has 15 amino acids. V lost 5 bases to trimming and J lost 8 bases, with 22 bases between them. The CDR3 loop reads CASSELPMTGGGYTF. CDR3 sequence (DNA): TGTGCCAGCAGTGAACTACCAATGACAGGTGGAGGCTACACCTTC.

This clone was detected only once. The chain links TRBV6-1 to TRBJ1-2; 12 bases map to TRBD1. The germline gives CDR1 MNHNS, CDR2 SASEGT. The CDR3 is 19 residues long. V was clipped by 2 bases and J by 2 bases; unmatched bases: 12. CDR3 nucleotide sequence: TGTGCCAGCAGTGAACTCCCTTGGGACAGGGGGCTTACAAACTATGGCTACACCTTC. Its translation: CASSELPWDRGLTNYGYTF.

The chain employs TRBV5-1 and TRBJ2-5; TRBD2 aligns across 9 bases. This CDR3 region has 15 residues. Germline CDR1 is SGHRS and CDR2 is YFSETQ. Trimming at V came to 3 bases and at J to 5 bases, leaving 8 bases not matched to a gene. The CDR3 DNA is TGCGCCAGCAGCTCAGCGGGGGGTCTCCGGGAGACCCAGTACTTC. Encoded protein: CASSSAGGLRETQYF.

V usage is TRBV4-1 and J usage is TRBJ1-5; 8 nucleotides align to TRBD1. The germline V gene has CDR1 MGHRA and CDR2 YSYEKL. The CDR3 covers 15 residues. The V and J ends lost 2 bases and 4 bases, in that order; junction bases with no gene match: 4. The CDR3 loop reads CASSQIGQGNQPQHF. CDR3 sequence (DNA): TGCGCCAGCAGCCAAATAGGACAGGGAAATCAGCCCCAGCATTTT.

This sequence joins TRBV19 and TRBJ1-2; 8 nucleotides line up with TRBD1. Germline CDR1 is LNHDA and CDR2 is SQIVND (reference sequence). V shed 7 bases, J shed 6 bases, and the junction held 7 bases outside the gene matches. The CDR3 is made up of 13 amino acids. CDR3 sequence (DNA): TGTGCCAGTACCAAAGACAGGGGAAATGGCTACACCTTC. This translates into CASTKDRGNGYTF.

The chain recombines TRBV9 with TRBJ2-2; weak D call: TRBD1 (5 bases). Trimming took off 0 bases at V and 4 bases at J, with 10 bases between the two ends. Germline lookup yields CDR1 SGDLS and CDR2 YYNGEE. The CDR3 contains 15 residues. CDR3: CASSVGAGRTGELFF. CDR3 DNA sequence: TGTGCCAGCAGCGTAGGGGCAGGGCGCACCGGGGAGCTGTTTTTT.

This clone has only a few counts. The chain links TRBV10-3 to TRBJ2-3, with 7 bases aligning to TRBD1. CDR3 size: 14 residues. Germline V gives CDR1 ENHRY, CDR2 SYGVKD. Trimming took 6 bases from V and 3 from J; bases not matched to a gene: 6. The CDR3 region has the DNA TGTGCCATCAGCCCAGAGACAGGGACAGATACGCAGTATTTT. It encodes CAISPETGTDTQYF.

The rearrangement joins TRBV19 to TRBJ2-2; D might be TRBD1 (6 bases). V was pared by 3 bases and J by 5 bases, with 13 bases between. The CDR3 runs to 15 residues. Germline V CDR1 and CDR2: LNHDA, SQIVND (reference sequence). DNA of the CDR3: TGTGCCAGTAGTATGGTACAGGGAAGGACCGGGGAGCTGTTTTTT. It translates to CASSMVQGRTGELFF.

The chain links TRBV19 to TRBJ1-2; TRBD1 might be the D (6 bases). CDR3 length equals 15 residues. V lost 7 bases to trimming and J lost 4 bases, with 19 bases between them. Germline V CDR1 and CDR2: LNHDA, SQIVND (reference sequence). CDR3 bases: TGTGCCAGTACCCCCGGGGGGCTAGAGGGCTATGGCTACACCTTC. Its protein product is CASTPGGLEGYGYTF.

The chain carries TRBV11-2 and TRBJ2-3, with TRBD1 identical over 9 bases. There are 15 residues in the CDR3. Germline CDR1 SGHAT, CDR2 FQNNGV. The trim removed 4 bases at V and 4 bases at J, leaving 6 bases unmatched. The CDR3 here is CASSYTTGGADTQYF. The CDR3 coding sequence is TGTGCCAGCAGCTACACGACAGGGGGGGCAGATACGCAGTATTTT.

In this sample, this clone turned up a few times. The J gene is TRBJ1-1, the V gene TRBV14, with a tentative D call TRBD1 (6 bases). Per germline, CDR1 SGHDN and CDR2 FVKESK. V shed 4 bases and J shed 3 bases, with 12 bases lying between them. CDR3 length: 14 amino acids. CDR3 residues: CASSRGGSDTEAFF. The CDR3 DNA sequence: TGTGCCAGCAGCCGAGGGGGAAGCGACACTGAAGCTTTCTTT.